Sequencing of this T cell receptor (beta chain) was carried out in a study of blood T cells in healthy people across ages. Study at large: Template-switching capture recovered about one barcoded beta molecule per two T cells. Study-wide results and caveats: Per million T cells, TCR beta diversity dropped about linearly as age rose.

A few counts support this clonotype. Its antigen is undetermined. A second PCR of 7 to 11 cycles used a sample-barcoded 5' primer and a J-beta primer mix. The study obtained at least 3 million CDR3-containing paired-end reads from every sample. In TCRdb, the 5' RACE reads were re-called with MiXCR into one record per CDR3 protein. This table has about 970,000 distinct CDR3 sequences, about 53% appearing once. CDR3 length: 13 amino acids. Germline CDR1 and CDR2: KGHDR and SFDVKD. Between the trimmed V and J ends, which lost 2 bases and 7 bases, there was a span of 10 bases. This chain uses TRBV24-1 with TRBJ1-2; no clear D. Sample: blood. The TCR originated in a woman aged 60-70 years in good health. The CDR3 sequence is CATSDSRRGGYTF. For the CDR3, the DNA is TGTGCCACCAGTGATTCAAGACGAGGTGGCTACACCTTC.